These T cell receptor beta chains were read from a single sample in a study of cytomegalovirus exposure and HLA in healthy donors. Libraries were prepared by immunoSEQ multiplex PCR; TCRdb keeps only in-frame clonotypes and omits some of them. The sample holds 95,000 to 110,000 clones, approximately 80% seen once. The sample taken for sequencing was PBMCs. The receptors originated from a woman aged 18-29 years in good health and CMV-seropositive. Each CDR3 is given with its conserved first and last residue. Fields, in order: CDR3 DNA, CDR3 protein, D gene, J gene, V gene, clone size. A D gene is named only where the DNA matches it firmly. A clone size is listed for some rows: how often the clone was seen (once, few, many), or a class if it is expanded.

TGTGCCAGCAGCGCGGGACCGACCCAAGAGACCCAGTACTTC,CASSAGPTQETQYF,.,TRBJ2-5,TRBV7-3,once
TGTGCCAGCAGTCCCTCGGTCGGAGCTTTCTTT,CASSPSVGAFF,.,TRBJ1-1,TRBV6-6,.
TGTGCCAGCAGCTTAAGGGGAAAGCAGTTCTTC,CASSLRGKQFF,.,TRBJ2-1,TRBV5-6,.
TGTGCCAGCAGTTTGCCTAGCGGCTTGACAGATACGCAGTATTTT,CASSLPSGLTDTQYF,TRBD2,TRBJ2-3,TRBV28,.
TGTGCCAGCAGCCCCCGGGGAGGGCTGAACACTGAAGCTTTCTTT,CASSPRGGLNTEAFF,.,TRBJ1-1,TRBV11-3,.
TGCGCCAGCAGCCAAGGAGACAGGGGGAATGGCTACACCTTC,CASSQGDRGNGYTF,TRBD1,TRBJ1-2,TRBV4-1,few
TGCGCCAGCAGCCCGGGACTAGCGGGAGCCCGCAGCTCCTACGAGCAGTACTTC,CASSPGLAGARSSYEQYF,TRBD2,TRBJ2-7,TRBV5-1,few
TGTGCCAGCAGTGAACGTTCGTCCGGGACAGGGAGCTCTGGGGCCAACGTCCTGACTTTC,CASSERSSGTGSSGANVLTF,TRBD1,TRBJ2-6,TRBV6-1,.
TGTGCCAGCAGGCAGGACAGGGACACTGAAGCTTTCTTT,CASRQDRDTEAFF,TRBD1,TRBJ1-1,TRBV2,few
TGTGCCAGTAGTGTCTCAGATACGCAGTATTTT,CASSVSDTQYF,.,TRBJ2-3,TRBV19,.
TGTGCCAGAAGGACAGGGGGCACTGAAGCTTTCTTT,CARRTGGTEAFF,TRBD1,TRBJ1-1,TRBV2,.
TGTGCCTGGAGGGGACAGTTTGGTTCACCCCCCCACTTT,CAWRGQFGSPPHF,TRBD1,TRBJ1-6,TRBV30,.
TGTGCCAGCAGCTCAAATACCGGGTACCCAACCGGGGAGCTGTTTTTT,CASSSNTGYPTGELFF,.,TRBJ2-2,TRBV7-2,.
TGTGCTAGTGGTTTGGTAGCGGACAGGGTCAGTGGGAAACTGTTTTTT,CASGLVADRVSGKLFF,TRBD1,TRBJ1-4,TRBV12-5,.
TGTGCCAGCAGTTCTTTGGCTAGCGGGAAATACGAGCAGTACTTC,CASSSLASGKYEQYF,TRBD2,TRBJ2-7,TRBV6-5,.
TGTGCCAGCAGTGACTCGAATCGGCGACAGGGGGCTTATTCCTACGAGCAGTACTTC,CASSDSNRRQGAYSYEQYF,TRBD1,TRBJ2-7,TRBV6-4,once
TGCGCCAGCAGCCGGGGGACTAGCGGGAGTATCACCGGGGAGCTGTTTTTT,CASSRGTSGSITGELFF,TRBD2,TRBJ2-2,TRBV5-1,few
TGTGCCAGTAGTACGAAGACAGAAAGCCCCTACAATGAGCAGTTCTTC,CASSTKTESPYNEQFF,.,TRBJ2-1,TRBV19,.
TGTGCCAGCAGCTTTATAGTCACCGGGGAGCTGTTTTTT,CASSFIVTGELFF,.,TRBJ2-2,TRBV11-3,.
TGTGCCACGTCCTCGGAGAAGAATGGCTACACCTTC,CATSSEKNGYTF,.,TRBJ1-2,TRBV21-1,.
TGTGCCAGCAGTTTCGGAGCCGGGGCCAACGTCCTGACTTTC,CASSFGAGANVLTF,.,TRBJ2-6,TRBV27,.
TGTGCCAGCAGCAAAGAGGAAAGCGCCAGATACAATGAGCAGTTCTTC,CASSKEESARYNEQFF,.,TRBJ2-1,TRBV21-1,.
TGTGCCTGGAGTGCGGGACAGGGGGGGGATGAGCAGTTCTTC,CAWSAGQGGDEQFF,TRBD1,TRBJ2-1,TRBV30,.
TGTGCCAGCAGTAAACCCCACAGGGAAAACTCCTATAATTCACCCCTCCACTTT,CASSKPHRENSYNSPLHF,.,TRBJ1-6,TRBV28,.
TGTGCCAGCAGCTTTTCCCCACTAGCAGACAATGAGCAGTTCTTC,CASSFSPLADNEQFF,.,TRBJ2-1,TRBV11-3,.
TGTGCCAGCAGCTTGGGGCTTAACTATGGCTACACCTTC,CASSLGLNYGYTF,.,TRBJ1-2,TRBV11-2,.
TGTGCCAGCAGTTTTGGGGGGGGCTATGGCTACACCTTC,CASSFGGGYGYTF,.,TRBJ1-2,TRBV27,few
TGTGCCAGCAGCTTAGAAGCAGGGTTAGGCACTGAAGCTTTCTTT,CASSLEAGLGTEAFF,.,TRBJ1-1,TRBV11-2,.
TGCGCCAGCAGCCGTGGGGAGGCCTACGAGCAGTACTTC,CASSRGEAYEQYF,.,TRBJ2-7,TRBV4-1,few
TGCGCCAGCAGCTCGGGGGGCCTGGGGGTAGCGGGAACAAACAATGAGCAGTTCTTC,CASSSGGLGVAGTNNEQFF,TRBD2,TRBJ2-1,TRBV5-1,.
TGTGCCAGTAGTATAGATAGCGGGAGACCCAATGAGCAGTTCTTC,CASSIDSGRPNEQFF,TRBD2,TRBJ2-1,TRBV19,.
TGTGCCAGTAATCGTTATACTAACTATGGCTACACCTTC,CASNRYTNYGYTF,.,TRBJ1-2,TRBV19,.
TGTGCCAGCAGGCAGGGTCGGGGAAACACCATATATTTT,CASRQGRGNTIYF,.,TRBJ1-3,TRBV2,.
TGTGCCAGCAGCCGACTGGTTCACGAGCAGTACTTC,CASSRLVHEQYF,.,TRBJ2-7,TRBV6-1,.
TGTGCCAGTAGTATAGGAACGGTCCACACTGAAGCTTTCTTT,CASSIGTVHTEAFF,.,TRBJ1-1,TRBV19,.
TGCAGCGTTTTTGACGGGGCGGGAGCGGAGACCCAGTACTTC,CSVFDGAGAETQYF,TRBD2,TRBJ2-5,TRBV29-1,few
TGTGCCAGCACCTCAGGGGAGGGCCCCTCTGGGGCCAACGTCCTGACTTTC,CASTSGEGPSGANVLTF,.,TRBJ2-6,TRBV7-9,.
TGCACCAGCAGCCAAGACTCCCCACTTGAATACGAGCAGTACTTC,CTSSQDSPLEYEQYF,.,TRBJ2-7,TRBV1,few
TGTGCCAGCAGCTCCCGATACAAGACAGGGGGGGGGAACACTGAAGCTTTCTTT,CASSSRYKTGGGNTEAFF,TRBD1,TRBJ1-1,TRBV7-8,.